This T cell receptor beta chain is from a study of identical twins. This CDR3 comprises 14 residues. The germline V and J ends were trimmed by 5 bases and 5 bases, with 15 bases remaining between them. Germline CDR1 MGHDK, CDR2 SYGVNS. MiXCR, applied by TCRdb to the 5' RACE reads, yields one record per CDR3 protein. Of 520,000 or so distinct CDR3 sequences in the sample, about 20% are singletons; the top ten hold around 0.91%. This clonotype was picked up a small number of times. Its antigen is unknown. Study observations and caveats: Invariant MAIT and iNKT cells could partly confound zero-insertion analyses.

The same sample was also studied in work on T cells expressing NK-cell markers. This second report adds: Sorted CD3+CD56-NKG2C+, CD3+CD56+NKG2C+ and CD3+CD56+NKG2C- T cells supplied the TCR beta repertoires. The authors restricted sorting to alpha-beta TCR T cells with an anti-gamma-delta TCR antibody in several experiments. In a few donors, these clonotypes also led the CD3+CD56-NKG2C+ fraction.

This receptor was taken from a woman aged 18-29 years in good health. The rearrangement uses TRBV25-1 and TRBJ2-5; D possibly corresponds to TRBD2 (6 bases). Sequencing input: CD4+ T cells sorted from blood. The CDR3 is CASSPTGVPETQYF. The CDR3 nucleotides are TGTGCCAGCAGTCCCACGGGGGTTCCGGAGACCCAGTACTTC.